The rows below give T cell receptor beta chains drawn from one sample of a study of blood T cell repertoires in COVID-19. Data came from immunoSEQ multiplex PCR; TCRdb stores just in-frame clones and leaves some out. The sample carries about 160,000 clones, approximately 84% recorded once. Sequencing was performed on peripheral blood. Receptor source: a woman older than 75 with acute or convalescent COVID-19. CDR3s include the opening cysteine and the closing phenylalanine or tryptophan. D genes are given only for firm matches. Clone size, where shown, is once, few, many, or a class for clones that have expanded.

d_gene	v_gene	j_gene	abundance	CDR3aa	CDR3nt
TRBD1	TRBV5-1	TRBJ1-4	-	CASSPDRVGEKLFF	TGCGCCAGCAGCCCTGACAGGGTCGGTGAAAAACTGTTTTTT
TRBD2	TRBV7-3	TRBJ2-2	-	CASSSLYTSGSPPNTGELFF	TGTGCCAGCAGCTCCCTCTACACTAGCGGGAGCCCCCCGAACACCGGGGAGCTGTTTTTT
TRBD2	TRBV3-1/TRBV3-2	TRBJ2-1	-	CASSQDGTSGRPQFF	TGTGCCAGCAGCCAAGATGGAACTAGCGGGAGGCCTCAGTTCTTC
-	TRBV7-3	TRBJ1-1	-	CASSSTGTTEAFF	TGTGCCAGCAGCTCTACAGGGACCACTGAAGCTTTCTTT
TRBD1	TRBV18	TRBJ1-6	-	CASSPQGANNSPLHF	TGTGCCAGCTCACCTCAGGGGGCTAATAATTCACCCCTCCACTTT
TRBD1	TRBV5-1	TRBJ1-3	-	CASSPGTGGNTIYF	TGCGCCAGCAGCCCTGGGACAGGGGGAAACACCATATATTTT
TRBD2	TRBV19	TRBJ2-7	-	CASATSGNTYEQYF	TGTGCCAGCGCGACTAGCGGGAACACCTACGAGCAGTACTTC
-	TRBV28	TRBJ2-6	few	CASRGGYSGANVLTF	TGTGCCAGTAGGGGGGGTTACTCTGGGGCCAACGTCCTGACTTTC
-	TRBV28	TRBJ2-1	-	CASRTFNEQFF	TGTGCCAGCAGAACATTCAATGAGCAGTTCTTC
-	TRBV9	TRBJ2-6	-	CASSVAPDLGSGANVLTF	TGTGCCAGCAGCGTAGCTCCGGACTTGGGCTCTGGGGCCAACGTCCTGACTTTC
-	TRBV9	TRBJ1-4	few	CASSVGQGNEKLFF	TGTGCCAGCAGCGTTGGGCAGGGAAATGAAAAACTGTTTTTT
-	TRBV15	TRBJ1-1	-	CATSRVMNTEAFF	TGTGCCACCAGCAGAGTCATGAACACTGAAGCTTTCTTT
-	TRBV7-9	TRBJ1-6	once	CASSTGRGAMDSPLHF	TGTGCCAGCAGCACGGGGCGGGGGGCGATGGATTCACCCCTCCACTTT
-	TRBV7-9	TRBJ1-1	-	CASSLLWALNTEAFF	TGTGCCAGCAGCTTATTGTGGGCGTTGAACACTGAAGCTTTCTTT
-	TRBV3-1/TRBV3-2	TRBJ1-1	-	CASSLRLLGGATEAFF	TGTGCCAGCAGCCTCCGGTTACTCGGGGGGGCCACTGAAGCTTTCTTT
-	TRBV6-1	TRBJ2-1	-	CASSSGFLDNEQFF	TGTGCCAGCAGTTCCGGTTTCCTAGACAATGAGCAGTTCTTC
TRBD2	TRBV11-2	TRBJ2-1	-	CASSHTSGGAGKQFF	TGTGCCAGCAGCCATACTAGCGGGGGGGCCGGCAAGCAGTTCTTC
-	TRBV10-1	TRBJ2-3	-	CASSESSGANTDTQYF	TGCGCCAGCAGTGAGTCGTCAGGGGCAAACACAGATACGCAGTATTTT
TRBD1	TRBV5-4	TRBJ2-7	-	CASSLGGQAPYEQYF	TGTGCCAGCAGCTTGGGGGGACAGGCGCCCTACGAGCAGTACTTC
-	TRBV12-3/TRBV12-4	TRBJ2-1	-	CASSPGVGEQFF	TGTGCCAGCAGTCCAGGGGTGGGCGAGCAGTTCTTC
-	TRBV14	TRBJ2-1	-	CASSHFRGPDEQFF	TGTGCCAGCAGCCATTTCAGGGGTCCTGATGAGCAGTTCTTC
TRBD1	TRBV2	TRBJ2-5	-	CASTRQGSQETQYF	TGTGCCAGCACCCGACAGGGTTCCCAAGAGACCCAGTACTTC
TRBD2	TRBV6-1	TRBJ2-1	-	CASSELGGLAGYNEQFF	TGTGCCAGCAGTGAACTTGGGGGACTAGCGGGGTACAATGAGCAGTTCTTC
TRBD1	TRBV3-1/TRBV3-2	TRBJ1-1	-	CASSHLTGGSMNTEAFF	TGTGCCAGCAGCCACCTAACAGGGGGCAGCATGAACACTGAAGCTTTCTTT
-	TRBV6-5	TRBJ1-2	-	CASAQMTNYGYTF	TGTGCCAGCGCACAGATGACTAACTATGGCTACACCTTC
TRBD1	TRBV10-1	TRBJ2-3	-	CASSESTGTDTQYF	TGCGCCAGCAGTGAGTCGACAGGGACAGATACGCAGTATTTT
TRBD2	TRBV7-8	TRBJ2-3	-	CASRISGEGVTQYF	TGTGCCAGCAGGATTAGCGGGGAGGGGGTTACGCAGTATTTT
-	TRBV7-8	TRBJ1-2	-	CASRYLPPGFNYGYTF	TGTGCCAGCAGATATCTACCTCCAGGGTTTAACTATGGCTACACCTTC
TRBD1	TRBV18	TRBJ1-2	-	CASSPGDSWGYGYTF	TGTGCCAGCTCACCAGGGGACAGTTGGGGTTATGGCTACACCTTC
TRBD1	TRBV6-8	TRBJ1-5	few	CASSFPTGGNQPQHF	TGTGCCAGCAGTTTCCCGACAGGGGGTAATCAGCCCCAGCATTTT
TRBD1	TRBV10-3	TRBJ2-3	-	CAISKGGQGNTDTQYF	TGTGCCATCAGTAAAGGAGGACAGGGGAACACAGATACGCAGTATTTT
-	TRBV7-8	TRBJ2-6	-	CASSLASDSGANVLTF	TGTGCCAGCAGCTTAGCGAGTGACTCTGGGGCCAACGTCCTGACTTTC
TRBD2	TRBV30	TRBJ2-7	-	CACNPPSGGTYEQYF	TGTGCCTGCAACCCACCTAGCGGGGGAACCTACGAGCAGTACTTC
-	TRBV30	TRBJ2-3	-	CAWSSGTDTQYF	TGTGCCTGGAGCTCTGGCACAGATACGCAGTATTTT
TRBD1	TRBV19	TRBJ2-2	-	CASMRQGASGELFF	TGTGCCAGTATGAGACAGGGGGCTTCCGGGGAGCTGTTTTTT
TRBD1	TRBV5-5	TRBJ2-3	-	CASSLGQGGWDTQYF	TGTGCCAGCAGCTTGGGACAGGGTGGTTGGGATACGCAGTATTTT
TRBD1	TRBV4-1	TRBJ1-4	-	CASSLTGATNEKLFF	TGCGCCAGCAGCCTGACAGGGGCAACTAATGAAAAACTGTTTTTT
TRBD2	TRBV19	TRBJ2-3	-	CASSTLAGGPDTQYF	TGTGCCAGTAGTACCTTAGCGGGAGGGCCAGATACGCAGTATTTT
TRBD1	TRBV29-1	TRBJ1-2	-	CSVEFSVTGSGGYTF	TGCAGCGTTGAATTCTCCGTGACAGGGTCAGGAGGCTACACCTTC
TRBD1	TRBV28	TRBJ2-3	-	CASKNRGNTDTQYF	TGTGCCAGCAAAAACAGGGGGAACACAGATACGCAGTATTTT
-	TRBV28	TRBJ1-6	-	CASSLLVRGPRNSPLHF	TGTGCCAGCAGTTTACTGGTGCGGGGACCGCGCAATTCACCCCTCCACTTT
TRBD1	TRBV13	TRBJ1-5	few	CASSYGTGGTQPQHF	TGTGCCAGCAGCTACGGGACAGGGGGCACCCAGCCCCAGCATTTT
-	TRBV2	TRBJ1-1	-	CASVGLGRWAFF	TGTGCCAGCGTGGGCCTGGGCCGCTGGGCTTTCTTT
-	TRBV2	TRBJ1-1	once	CASSVFRHSTEAFF	TGTGCCAGCAGTGTTTTCCGACACTCCACTGAAGCTTTCTTT
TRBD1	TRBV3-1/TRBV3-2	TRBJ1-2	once	CASSRYGTVYGYTF	TGTGCCAGCAGTCGTTATGGGACAGTCTATGGCTACACCTTC
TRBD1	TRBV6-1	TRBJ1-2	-	CASSARTGSSWDGYTF	TGTGCCAGCAGTGCCCGGACAGGGAGTAGCTGGGATGGCTACACCTTC
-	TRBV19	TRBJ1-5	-	CASSARRVGQPQHF	TGTGCCAGTAGTGCTCGCAGGGTCGGGCAGCCCCAGCATTTT
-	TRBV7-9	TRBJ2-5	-	CASSFSDQETQYF	TGTGCCAGCAGCTTTTCAGATCAAGAGACCCAGTACTTC
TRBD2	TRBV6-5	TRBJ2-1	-	CASSYGGGAYNEQFF	TGTGCCAGCAGTTACGGCGGGGGGGCCTACAATGAGCAGTTCTTC
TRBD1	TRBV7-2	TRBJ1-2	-	CASSPYHGEGANGYTF	TGTGCCAGCAGCCCCTATCATGGTGAGGGGGCGAATGGCTACACCTTC
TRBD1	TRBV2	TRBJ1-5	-	CASNDRGGQPQHF	TGTGCCAGCAACGACAGGGGGGGTCAGCCCCAGCATTTT
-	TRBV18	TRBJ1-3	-	CASSPRDTIYF	TGTGCCAGCTCACCACGAGACACCATATATTTT
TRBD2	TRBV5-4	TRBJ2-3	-	CASSLKAGVVDTQYF	TGTGCCAGCAGCTTGAAAGCGGGAGTGGTAGATACGCAGTATTTT